Below, one T cell receptor (beta chain) is given with its context. Other DNA sequences in the sample encode the same CDR3. This entry belongs to a study of blood T cell repertoires in COVID-19. Study-level information: COVID-19 samples collected from the United States, Italy and Spain covered acute and convalescent phases.

Method: immunoSEQ multiplex PCR; TCRdb's copy keeps in-frame clones and lacks some. The sample yields fewer than 120,000 clones, about three quarters seen once. This sequence was found in a woman older than 75 with active or convalescent COVID-19. Sequencing input: peripheral blood.

DNA of the CDR3: TGTGCCAGCAGCCTAAGCTCCTACGAGCAGTACTTC. Translation gives CASSLSSYEQYF. The chain couples TRBV5-5 to TRBJ2-7; D unresolved. Trimming pared 4 bases from V and 0 bases from J, leaving 5 bases between. The length of the CDR3 is 12 residues. Per the germline V gene, CDR1 is SGHKS and CDR2 is YYEKEE (reference sequence).